Listed here are 24 T cell receptor beta chains from one sample, sequenced in a study of CD8+CD57+ T cells in acquired aplastic anemia (dated by TCRdb to the late 2010s). The listed sequencing device is Illumina HiSeq 2000. Genomic DNA was used as template for profiling of TCR beta VDJ combinations and CDR3 sequences. The raw public data were reprocessed by TCRdb itself: fastp quality trimming at Q25, MiXCR clonotype calling, in-frame beta chains only. One record per CDR3 amino acid sequence lists the most common genes and DNA. This sample is represented by more than 150,000 distinct CDR3 sequences; 45% to 50% of them were singletons. The ten largest clonotypes hold under 3.5% of the sample. Sequenced input: sorted CD4+, CD8+, or CD8+CD57+ T cells (not recorded which) from PBMCs. The origin of the receptors is a human donor in good health.

At least ten counts were recorded for this clonotype. V gene TRBV11-2 combines with J gene TRBJ2-7; 12 nucleotides align to TRBD1. Germline CDR1 SGHAT, CDR2 FQNNGV. J was trimmed by 7 bases and V by 5 bases; bases with no gene match: 12. The length of the CDR3 is 16 residues. The CDR3 loop reads CASSPRVGQGAKEQYF. The CDR3 region has the DNA TGTGCCAGCAGCCCAAGGGTGGGACAGGGGGCGAAAGAGCAGTACTTC.

This clonotype was counted between two and nine times. With a much larger clone just one base away, this may be a read error. The V gene is TRBV12-3 or TRBV12-4, the J gene TRBJ2-7; TRBD1 is a possible D gene (6 bases). V was clipped by 6 bases and J by 3 bases, with 15 bases between them. This CDR3 is built from 14 residues. CDR3 in amino acids: CASRSDLDSYEQYF. The CDR3 DNA reads as TGTGCCAGCAGGTCAGACCTGGACAGCTACGAGCAGTACTTC.

This clonotype was counted at least ten times. V gene TRBV5-4 combines with J gene TRBJ2-7, with D maybe TRBD2 (5 bases). This CDR3 is built from 14 residues. Trimming shortened V by 0 bases and J by 3 bases, and 10 bases separated the two germline ends. The germline V gene encodes CDR1 SGHNT and CDR2 YYREEE (reference sequence). The CDR3 loop reads CASSLAIGSYEQYF. In DNA, the CDR3 is TGTGCCAGCAGCTTGGCCATAGGGAGCTACGAGCAGTACTTC. Full variable domain (remainder filled in from reference TRBV5-4 and TRBJ2-7): ETGVTQSPTHLIKTRGQQVTLRCSSQSGHNTVSWYQQALGQGPQFIFQYYREEENGRGNFPPRFSGLQFPNYSSELNVNALELDDSALYLCASSLAIGSYEQYFGPGTRLTVT.

This clonotype was seen at least ten times. The chain employs TRBV20-1 and TRBJ2-1; TRBD2 aligns across 7 bases. Per the germline V gene, CDR1 is DFQATT and CDR2 is SNEGSKA (reference sequence). The CDR3 length is 11 residues. V shed 5 bases, J shed 7 bases, and the junction held 2 bases outside the gene matches. The DNA of the CDR3 is TGCAGTGCTTCTAGCGGTAATGAGCAGTTCTTC. Translated: CSASSGNEQFF.

The chain employs TRBV20-1 and TRBJ2-5, with 10 bases lining up with TRBD1. CDR1 is DFQATT, CDR2 SNEGSKA, per germline (reference sequence). V shed 5 bases and J 5 bases; nucleotides not matched to a gene: 8. The CDR3 sequence is 14 residues long. The CDR3 here is CSALGWDRGETQYF. The CDR3 DNA sequence: TGCAGTGCTCTTGGCTGGGACAGGGGTGAGACCCAGTACTTC.

The chain carries TRBV19 and TRBJ1-5; D remains ambiguous. Trimming took 6 bases from V and 6 from J, leaving 9 bases between them. This CDR3 has 12 amino acids. Looked up from germline, CDR1 is LNHDA and CDR2 is SQIVND (reference sequence). The CDR3 bases are TGTGCCAGTAGCTACCCGAGTCAGCCCCAGCATTTT. Its protein product is CASSYPSQPQHF.

The rearrangement uses TRBV27 and TRBJ2-5; D assignment may be TRBD1 or TRBD2 (5 bases each). The length of the CDR3 is 15 residues. Trimming took off 10 bases at V and 5 bases at J, with 23 bases between the two ends. Germline CDR1 reads MNHEY; CDR2 reads SMNVEV (reference sequence). Written as DNA, the CDR3 is TGTGCCACCTGGGGGTCAGGGAAAGGAAAGGAGACCCAGTACTTC. Translating gives CATWGSGKGKETQYF.

Note on this clonotype: Germline is not matched at one junction end, which may reflect a read error. The chain couples TRBV7-8 to TRBJ1-2; a possible D gene is TRBD1 (6 bases). The germline CDR1 and CDR2 sequences are SGHVS and FQNEAQ. This CDR3 region has 15 residues. The CDR3 sequence is CASSLGAGDRYGYTF. The DNA for the CDR3 is TGTGCCAGCAGTTTAGGTGCAGGGGATCGGTATGGCTACACCTTC.

This clonotype was detected only a few times. The chain links TRBV10-3 to TRBJ1-6; D perhaps matches TRBD1 (5 bases). CDR1 is ENHRY and CDR2 is SYGVKD in the germline V gene. CDR3 length equals 14 residues. The V end was cut by 5 bases, the J end by 5 bases, with 10 bases between. CDR3 nucleotides: TGTGCCATCAGTCCTGGACAAGATAATTCACCCCTCCACTTT. This gives the protein CAISPGQDNSPLHF.

The sample holds many counts of this clonotype. The chain is built from TRBV20-1 and TRBJ1-6; 8 bases are shared with TRBD1. Germline V gives CDR1 DFQATT, CDR2 SNEGSKA (reference sequence). The CDR3 runs 15 residues. Trimming removed 5 bases from V and 7 bases from J; junction bases left unmatched: 10. DNA of the CDR3: TGCAGTGCTCCCCGGCCGGGGACAGGAAATTCACCCCTCCACTTT. As protein: CSAPRPGTGNSPLHF.

The sample holds a few counts of this clonotype. The chain is built from TRBV18 and TRBJ2-3; D is ambiguous. The CDR3 consists of 13 residues. V lost 6 bases and J lost 2, with 9 bases in between. The germline gives CDR1 KGHSH, CDR2 LQKENI. This chain's CDR3 is CASSRRSTDTQYF. CDR3 bases: TGTGCCAGCTCCCGGAGATCCACAGATACGCAGTATTTT.

The V and J genes are TRBV14 and TRBJ2-1; 9 bases line up with TRBD2. The V and J ends lost 0 bases and 8 bases, in that order; junction bases with no gene match: 8. The CDR3 is made up of 16 amino acids. Germline V gene sequence: CDR1 SGHDN, CDR2 FVKESK. The CDR3 loop reads CASSQDTQREADEQFF. Written as DNA, the CDR3 is TGTGCCAGCAGCCAAGATACCCAGCGGGAGGCCGATGAGCAGTTCTTC.

In this sample, this clonotype turned up many times. The chain combines TRBV9 with TRBJ2-3; D is possibly TRBD2 (5 bases). Trimming pared 3 bases from V and 2 bases from J, leaving 10 bases between. CDR1 SGDLS and CDR2 YYNGEE come from the germline V gene. The CDR3 is made up of 14 amino acids. DNA for the CDR3: TGTGCCAGCAGCGGCGGGCAGGCCACAGATACGCAGTATTTT. It specifies CASSGGQATDTQYF.

The table lists this clonotype with many counts. This chain connects TRBV4-3 to TRBJ2-3; D is possibly TRBD2 (6 bases). V was pared by 3 bases and J by 4 bases, with 11 bases between. This CDR3 region has 14 residues. Germline CDR1 and CDR2: LGHNA and YSLEER. CDR3 amino acids: CASSQRGSADTQYF. CDR3 DNA: TGCGCCAGCAGCCAGCGGGGATCGGCAGATACGCAGTATTTT.

This chain uses TRBV10-3 with TRBJ2-7; weak D call: TRBD1 (5 bases). The germline V and J ends were trimmed by 0 bases and 1 base, with 10 bases remaining between them. Germline assignment: CDR1 ENHRY and CDR2 SYGVKD. The CDR3 consists of 15 residues. CDR3 region: CAISESKAGSYEQYF. The CDR3 DNA reads TGTGCCATCAGTGAGTCGAAGGCAGGGTCCTACGAGCAGTACTTC.

This clonotype has just a few counts. The chain is built from TRBV5-4 and TRBJ2-1; D is unresolved. The V and J ends lost 0 bases and 9 bases respectively, with 19 bases between them. This CDR3 region has 16 residues. In germline, CDR1 is SGHNT, CDR2 YYREEE (reference sequence). CDR3 DNA sequence: TGTGCCAGCAGCTTGGGCGTAGGCGATTTTGCGAGTGAGCAGTTCTTC. Amino acids: CASSLGVGDFASEQFF.

The table lists this clonotype with many counts. The chain couples TRBV6-2 or TRBV6-3 to TRBJ2-2; D unresolved. With 5 bases removed from V and 2 bases from J, the gap between germline ends came to 0 bases. The CDR3 runs to 11 residues. CDR1 and CDR2 (germline): MNHEY, SVGEGT. The CDR3 is CASSNTGELFF. DNA for the CDR3: TGTGCCAGCAGTAACACCGGGGAGCTGTTTTTT.

This chain joins TRBV24-1 and TRBJ2-5; TRBD1 might be the D (6 bases). V was pared by 9 bases and J by 2 bases, with 12 bases between. The CDR3 is 13 amino acids. CDR1 is KGHDR and CDR2 is SFDVKD in the germline V gene. Here the CDR3 reads CATWGTGQETQYF. In DNA form, the CDR3 reads TGTGCCACCTGGGGTACAGGGCAAGAGACCCAGTACTTC.

The chain carries TRBV10-3 and TRBJ1-1, with a weak D call TRBD1 (6 bases). Germline CDR1 reads ENHRY; CDR2 reads SYGVKD. The CDR3 length is 14 residues. V was cut by 2 bases and J by 4 bases, with 11 bases left in between. The CDR3 loop is CAISEPGDSTEAFF. The DNA of the CDR3 is TGTGCCATCAGTGAGCCAGGGGATAGCACTGAAGCTTTCTTT.

The chain uses TRBV11-2 and TRBJ2-7; tentatively, D is TRBD2 (6 bases). The germline gives CDR1 SGHAT, CDR2 FQNNGV. The V gene lost 1 base and the J gene lost 0 bases, with 13 bases spanning the gap. CDR3 length: 16 amino acids. The CDR3 nucleotides are TGTGCCAGCAGCTTAGGGTGGGAGGCGAGCTCCTACGAGCAGTACTTC. Translation: CASSLGWEASSYEQYF.

The V call is TRBV20-1, the J call TRBJ1-2; D is possibly TRBD1 (5 bases). Deletions cut 1 base from V and 3 bases from J, with 9 bases between. This CDR3 contains 13 residues. Germline V gives CDR1 DFQATT, CDR2 SNEGSKA (reference sequence). This CDR3 is CSARVGGYYGYTF. The CDR3, as DNA: TGCAGTGCTAGAGTGGGGGGATACTATGGCTACACCTTC.

The V and J genes are TRBV9 and TRBJ2-7; no firm D call. V was trimmed by 3 bases and J by 5 bases, leaving 9 bases between them. The CDR3 contains 12 residues. Per the germline V gene, CDR1 is SGDLS and CDR2 is YYNGEE. Written as DNA, the CDR3 is TGTGCCAGCAGCGACCCAGACCACGAGCAGTACTTC. Its protein is CASSDPDHEQYF.

This clonotype came up many times. V usage is TRBV5-4 and J usage is TRBJ2-3; no reliable D call. Trimming shortened V by 2 bases and J by 0 bases, and 13 bases separated the two germline ends. The CDR3 totals 16 residues. Germline V gene data show CDR1 as SGHNT and CDR2 as YYREEE (reference sequence). The CDR3, as DNA: TGTGCCAGCAGCTTACGCGTTTATCCTAGCACAGATACGCAGTATTTT. This translates into CASSLRVYPSTDTQYF.

The chain recombines TRBV11-2 with TRBJ2-3; TRBD2 matches at 10 bases. The trim removed 1 base at V and 1 base at J, leaving 2 bases unmatched. The CDR3 extends over 16 amino acids. CDR1 is SGHAT, CDR2 FQNNGV, per germline. CDR3 DNA sequence: TGTGCCAGCAGCTTAGGAGGACTAGCGGGCACAGATACGCAGTATTTT. Translating gives CASSLGGLAGTDTQYF.